These T cell receptor beta chains were read from a single sample in a study of cytomegalovirus exposure and HLA in healthy donors. Repertoires were generated with immunoSEQ multiplex PCR, while TCRdb's copy carries only in-frame clones and drops some. Here the sample spans tens of thousands of clones, 84% being singletons. What was sequenced was PBMCs. The receptors derive from a woman under 30 in good health and CMV-seropositive. Each CDR3 is given with its conserved first and last residue. The D gene is left open where the match is weak. Size values are once, few and many counts, or a class for expanded clones, and some rows have none.

j_gene: TRBJ2-4
abundance: NA
d_gene: NA
v_gene: TRBV6-1
CDR3aa: CASSIQGGESIQYF
CDR3nt: TGTGCCAGCAGTATTCAGGGGGGAGAGAGCATTCAGTACTTC

j_gene: TRBJ2-2
abundance: NA
d_gene: NA
v_gene: TRBV4-3
CDR3aa: CASSQGSLHTGELFF
CDR3nt: TGCGCCAGCAGCCAAGGGAGTTTGCACACCGGGGAGCTGTTTTTT

j_gene: TRBJ2-2
abundance: NA
d_gene: NA
v_gene: TRBV5-1
CDR3aa: CASSLDRANTGELFF
CDR3nt: TGCGCCAGCAGCTTGGACAGGGCGAACACCGGGGAGCTGTTTTTT

j_gene: TRBJ2-1
abundance: NA
d_gene: TRBD1
v_gene: TRBV7-9
CDR3aa: CASTRQGDNNEQFF
CDR3nt: TGTGCCAGCACACGACAGGGGGATAACAATGAGCAGTTCTTC

j_gene: TRBJ2-5
abundance: NA
d_gene: NA
v_gene: TRBV14
CDR3aa: CASSQGGASETQYF
CDR3nt: TGTGCCAGCAGCCAAGGCGGGGCTTCAGAGACCCAGTACTTC

j_gene: TRBJ2-1
abundance: NA
d_gene: NA
v_gene: TRBV4-1
CDR3aa: CASSQRTGQTTYNEQFF
CDR3nt: TGCGCCAGCAGCCAGAGAACCGGACAGACAACTTACAATGAGCAGTTCTTC

j_gene: TRBJ2-3
abundance: NA
d_gene: NA
v_gene: TRBV7-2
CDR3aa: CASSLAKGSTDTQYF
CDR3nt: TGTGCCAGCAGCTTAGCGAAGGGGAGCACAGATACGCAGTATTTT

j_gene: TRBJ2-1
abundance: once
d_gene: NA
v_gene: TRBV6-5
CDR3aa: CASSPGGRGWNEQFF
CDR3nt: TGTGCCAGCAGTCCCGGGGGGCGGGGTTGGAATGAGCAGTTCTTC

j_gene: TRBJ2-5
abundance: NA
d_gene: NA
v_gene: TRBV4-1
CDR3aa: CASSQVGRQETQYF
CDR3nt: TGCGCCAGCAGCCAAGTAGGCAGGCAAGAGACCCAGTACTTC

j_gene: TRBJ1-6
abundance: NA
d_gene: TRBD1
v_gene: TRBV18
CDR3aa: CASSRDREANSPLHF
CDR3nt: TGTGCCAGCTCACGGGACAGGGAGGCTAATTCACCCCTCCACTTT

j_gene: TRBJ2-7
abundance: NA
d_gene: NA
v_gene: TRBV19
CDR3aa: CASSIYSGDYEQYF
CDR3nt: TGTGCCAGTAGTATTTATTCGGGGGACTACGAGCAGTACTTC

j_gene: TRBJ1-6
abundance: NA
d_gene: NA
v_gene: TRBV28
CDR3aa: CASSFQGLRNSPLHF
CDR3nt: TGTGCCAGCAGTTTTCAGGGGCTTCGTAATTCACCCCTCCACTTT

j_gene: TRBJ2-3
abundance: NA
d_gene: NA
v_gene: TRBV9
CDR3aa: CASSDTGTDTQYF
CDR3nt: TGTGCCAGCAGCGACACAGGCACAGATACGCAGTATTTT

j_gene: TRBJ2-3
abundance: NA
d_gene: NA
v_gene: TRBV19
CDR3aa: CASTDSSLVAQYF
CDR3nt: TGTGCCAGTACCGATTCTAGTCTCGTTGCGCAGTATTTT

j_gene: TRBJ2-3
abundance: NA
d_gene: NA
v_gene: TRBV27
CDR3aa: CASSGLASGTDTQYF
CDR3nt: TGTGCCAGCAGTGGCCTGGCTAGCGGCACAGATACGCAGTATTTT

j_gene: TRBJ1-1
abundance: NA
d_gene: NA
v_gene: TRBV4-1
CDR3aa: CASSPGPMNTEAFF
CDR3nt: TGCGCCAGCAGCCCCGGTCCTATGAACACTGAAGCTTTCTTT

j_gene: TRBJ1-2
abundance: NA
d_gene: NA
v_gene: TRBV9
CDR3aa: CASSARGAPDNYGYTF
CDR3nt: TGTGCCAGCAGCGCCCGGGGGGCACCCGATAACTATGGCTACACCTTC

j_gene: TRBJ2-3
abundance: NA
d_gene: NA
v_gene: TRBV30
CDR3aa: CAWSVGNRETDTQYF
CDR3nt: TGTGCCTGGAGTGTAGGCAACAGGGAAACAGATACGCAGTATTTT